The 10 T cell receptor beta chains given below trace back to one sample, sequenced in a study of CD8 T cells in ankylosing spondylitis. MiXCR, applied by TCRdb to the 5' RACE reads, yields one record per CDR3 protein. The data show a few hundred thousand distinct CDR3 sequences, 9.5% to 12% seen once. The sample taken for sequencing was blood, either unsorted or a sorted T cell fraction (not recorded which). These receptor sequences come from a male donor with ankylosing spondylitis or in good health (not recorded which).

A few counts support this clonotype. The J gene is TRBJ2-1, the V gene TRBV2; 8 positions match TRBD1. This CDR3 spans 16 amino acids. Germline values: CDR1 SNHLY, CDR2 FYNNEI. V shed 3 bases and J 6 bases; nucleotides not matched to a gene: 10. The DNA of the CDR3 is TGTGCCAGCAGTGATAAGAAAGGACAGGGTTTCAATGAGCAGTTCTTC. This encodes CASSDKKGQGFNEQFF. Combining the CDR3 with reference TRBV2 and TRBJ2-1 gives the whole variable domain EPEVTQTPSHQVTQMGQEVILRCVPISNHLYFYWYRQILGQKVEFLVSFYNNEISEKSEIFDDQFSVERPDGSNFTLKIRSTKLEDSAMYFCASSDKKGQGFNEQFFGPGTRLTVL.

CDR3 region: CSAGRVSGEVGDTQYF. The CDR3 region has the DNA TGCAGTGCTGGCAGGGTGAGCGGGGAGGTAGGAGATACGCAGTATTTT. V and J are TRBV20-1 and TRBJ2-3, with 7 bases matching TRBD2. This CDR3 contains 16 residues. Germline V CDR1 and CDR2: DFQATT, SNEGSKA (reference sequence). The trim removed 5 bases at V and 5 bases at J, leaving 16 bases unmatched.

This clonotype showed up many times. The chain links TRBV5-6 to TRBJ2-1, with 10 bases aligning to TRBD1. The V gene's germline CDR1 is SGHDT and CDR2 YYEEEE. V shed 1 base, J shed 3 bases, and the junction held 16 bases outside the gene matches. The CDR3 covers 20 residues. In DNA form, the CDR3 reads TGTGCCAGCAGCTTGCGGGTTTGGGTACCGGGACAGGGGATCTACAATGAGCAGTTCTTC. Translated, it gives CASSLRVWVPGQGIYNEQFF.

This clonotype came up a few times. This chain uses TRBV9 with TRBJ2-3; D gene unclear. V was cut by 1 base and J by 0 bases, with 9 bases left in between. Germline V CDR1 and CDR2: SGDLS, YYNGEE. CDR3 length: 15 residues. The CDR3 nucleotides are TGTGCCAGCAGCGTACGTCGAACTAGCACAGATACGCAGTATTTT. This gives the protein CASSVRRTSTDTQYF.

In this sample, this clonotype turned up many times. The chain is built from TRBV6-5 and TRBJ1-1; the match to TRBD1 covers 7 bases. Germline CDR1 MNHEY, CDR2 SVGAGI. The CDR3 is 17 amino acids. V shed 4 bases and J 6 bases; nucleotides not matched to a gene: 17. For the CDR3, the DNA is TGTGCCAGCAGTTCGGGGCGGCGTAGACAGGGTGGGTCTGAAGCTTTCTTT. Amino acids: CASSSGRRRQGGSEAFF.

This clonotype was counted only a few times. The V and J genes are TRBV24-1 and TRBJ1-1; 9 nucleotides match TRBD1. Germline lookup yields CDR1 KGHDR and CDR2 SFDVKD. V shed 4 bases and J 0 bases; nucleotides not matched to a gene: 20. The CDR3 loop spans 21 amino acids. The CDR3 here is CATSDRTGEKIGTSMNTEAFF. As DNA, the CDR3 is TGTGCCACCAGTGACCGGACAGGGGAGAAAATAGGGACCTCCATGAACACTGAAGCTTTCTTT.

In its sample, this clonotype was seen many times. The rearrangement links TRBV12-3 or TRBV12-4 to TRBJ2-1, with TRBD2 matching over 11 bases. The CDR3 is 16 residues long. V lost 3 bases, J lost 4 bases, and 5 bases stayed unmatched. CDR3 sequence reads: CASSFASGGNYNEQFF. The CDR3 bases are TGTGCCAGCAGTTTCGCTAGCGGGGGGAATTACAATGAGCAGTTCTTC.

This clonotype was seen repeatedly, ten times or more. This chain connects TRBV20-1 to TRBJ2-2, with 9 bases identical to TRBD2. The CDR3 is 15 amino acids. V was pared by 3 bases and J by 0 bases, with 2 bases of the junction left unmatched. Germline CDR1 is DFQATT and CDR2 is SNEGSKA (reference sequence). CDR3 coding DNA: TGCAGTGCTAGTTCTAGCGGGGCGAACACCGGGGAGCTGTTTTTT. It encodes CSASSSGANTGELFF.

This clonotype has a handful of counts. The chain recombines TRBV2 with TRBJ2-3, with 11 bases identical to TRBD1. This CDR3 has 16 residues. The germline gives CDR1 SNHLY, CDR2 FYNNEI. J gave up 7 bases and V 2 bases, and 8 bases lay outside the gene matches. CDR3 sequence reads: CASSEYGQGARNTQYF. The CDR3 nucleotides are TGTGCCAGCAGTGAATACGGACAGGGGGCGCGAAATACGCAGTATTTT.

The DNA for the CDR3 is TGTGCCAGCAGCCACGTGGGGAGCTATGGCTACACCTTC. Protein: CASSHVGSYGYTF. This chain links TRBV7-6 with TRBJ1-2; D remains unclear. CDR1 and CDR2 from the germline V gene are SGHVS and FNYEAQ. The CDR3 has 13 residues. V was trimmed by 5 bases and J by 4 bases, leaving 11 bases between them.